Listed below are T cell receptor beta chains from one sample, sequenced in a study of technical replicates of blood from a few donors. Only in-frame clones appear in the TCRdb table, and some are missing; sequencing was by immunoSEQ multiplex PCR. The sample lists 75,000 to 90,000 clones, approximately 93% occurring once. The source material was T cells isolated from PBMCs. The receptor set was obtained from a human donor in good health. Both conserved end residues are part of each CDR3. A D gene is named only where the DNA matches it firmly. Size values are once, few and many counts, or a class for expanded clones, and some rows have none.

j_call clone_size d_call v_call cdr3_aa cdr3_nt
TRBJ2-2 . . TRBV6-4 CASSPFGGNGELFF TGTGCCAGCAGTCCTTTTGGGGGGAACGGGGAGCTGTTTTTT
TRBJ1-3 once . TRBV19 CASSMRGKSGNTIYF TGTGCCAGTAGTATGAGGGGGAAAAGTGGAAACACCATATATTTT
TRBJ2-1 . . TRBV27 CASIISGGQDEQFF TGTGCCAGCATTATTAGCGGAGGACAGGATGAGCAGTTCTTC
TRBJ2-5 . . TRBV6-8 CASRLRTVVMETQYF TGTGCCAGTAGACTTAGGACAGTTGTAATGGAGACCCAGTACTTC
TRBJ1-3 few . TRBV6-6 CASSKTGISGNTIYF TGTGCCAGCAGTAAGACCGGGATCTCTGGAAACACCATATATTTT
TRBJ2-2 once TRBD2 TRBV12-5 CASGLADKAGVHTGELFF TGTGCTAGTGGTTTGGCCGATAAAGCGGGAGTCCACACCGGGGAGCTGTTTTTT
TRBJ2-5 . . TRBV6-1 CASSVFETQYF TGTGCCAGCAGTGTCTTCGAGACCCAGTACTTC
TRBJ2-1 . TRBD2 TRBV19 CASSITAGVWGNEQFF TGTGCCAGTAGTATAACGGCGGGAGTTTGGGGGAATGAGCAGTTCTTC
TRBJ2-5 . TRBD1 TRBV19 CASSSTGAKETQYF TGTGCCAGTAGTTCAACAGGGGCGAAGGAGACCCAGTACTTC
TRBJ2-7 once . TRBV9 CASTRTAVAYEQYF TGTGCCAGTACCCGAACGGCGGTTGCCTACGAGCAGTACTTC
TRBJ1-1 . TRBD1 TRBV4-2 CASSQGHTGTGNTEAFF TGTGCCAGCAGCCAAGGTCACACCGGGACAGGGAACACTGAAGCTTTCTTT
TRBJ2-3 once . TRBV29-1 CSVDGGIETDTQYF TGCAGCGTTGATGGCGGGATCGAGACAGATACGCAGTATTTT
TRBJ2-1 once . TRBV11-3 CASSTTGFEQFF TGTGCCAGCAGTACCACAGGTTTCGAGCAGTTCTTC
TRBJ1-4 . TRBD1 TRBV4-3 CASSSEGQGEEKLFF TGCGCCAGCAGCTCCGAAGGACAGGGCGAGGAAAAACTGTTTTTT
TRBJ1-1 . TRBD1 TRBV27 CASSLEGRGRAFF TGTGCCAGCAGTTTAGAGGGCAGGGGGCGGGCTTTCTTT